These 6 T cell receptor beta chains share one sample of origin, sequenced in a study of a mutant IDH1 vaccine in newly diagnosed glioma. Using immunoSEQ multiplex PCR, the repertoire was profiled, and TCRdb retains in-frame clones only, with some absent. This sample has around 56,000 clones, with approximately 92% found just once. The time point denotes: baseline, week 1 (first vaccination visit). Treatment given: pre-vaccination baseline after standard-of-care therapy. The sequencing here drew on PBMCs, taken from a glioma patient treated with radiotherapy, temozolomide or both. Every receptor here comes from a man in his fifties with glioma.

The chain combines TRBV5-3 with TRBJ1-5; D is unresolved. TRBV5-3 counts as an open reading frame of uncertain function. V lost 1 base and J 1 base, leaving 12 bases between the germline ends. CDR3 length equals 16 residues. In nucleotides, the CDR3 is TGTGCCAGAAGCTTGATCCAGGACGGAAGCAATCAGCCCCAGCATTTT. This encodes CARSLIQDGSNQPQHF.

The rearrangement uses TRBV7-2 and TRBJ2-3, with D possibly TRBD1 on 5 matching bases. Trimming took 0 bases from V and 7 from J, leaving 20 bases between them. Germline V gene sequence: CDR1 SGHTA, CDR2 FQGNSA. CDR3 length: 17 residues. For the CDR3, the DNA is TGTGCCAGCAGCTTAGCGAGCACAGAACCAGCAGGGAATACGCAGTATTTT. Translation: CASSLASTEPAGNTQYF.

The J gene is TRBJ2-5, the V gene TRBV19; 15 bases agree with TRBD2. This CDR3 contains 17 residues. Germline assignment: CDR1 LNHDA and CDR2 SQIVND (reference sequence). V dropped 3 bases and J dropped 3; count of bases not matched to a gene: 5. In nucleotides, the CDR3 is TGTGCCAGTAGTATCGGGACTAGCGGGAGGCCTAAAGAGACCCAGTACTTC. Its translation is CASSIGTSGRPKETQYF.

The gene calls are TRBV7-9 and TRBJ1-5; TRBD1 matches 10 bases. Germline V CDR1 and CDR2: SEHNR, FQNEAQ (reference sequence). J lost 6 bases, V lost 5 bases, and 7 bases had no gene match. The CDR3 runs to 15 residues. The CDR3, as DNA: TGTGCCAGCAGCAGCGGGACAGGGGAATTTCAGCCCCAGCATTTT. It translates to CASSSGTGEFQPQHF.

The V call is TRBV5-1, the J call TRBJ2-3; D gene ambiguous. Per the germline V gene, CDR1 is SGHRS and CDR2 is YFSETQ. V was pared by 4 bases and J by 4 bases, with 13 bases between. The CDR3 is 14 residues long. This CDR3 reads CASSPLRPSDTQYF. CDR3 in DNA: TGCGCCAGCAGCCCCCTCCGACCTTCAGATACGCAGTATTTT.

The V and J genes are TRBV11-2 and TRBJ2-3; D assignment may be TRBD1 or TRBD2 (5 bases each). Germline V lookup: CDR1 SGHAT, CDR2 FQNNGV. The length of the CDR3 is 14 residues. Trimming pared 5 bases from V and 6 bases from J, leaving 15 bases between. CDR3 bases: TGTGCCAGCAGCAGCCGGGACCCGGTGGATACGCAGTATTTT. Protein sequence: CASSSRDPVDTQYF.